This is a list of T cell receptor beta chains from one sample in a study of control samples from healthy donors and cancer patients. TCRdb's table, derived via immunoSEQ multiplex PCR, lists solely in-frame clones and lacks some. Among more than 95,000 clones, under 90% were seen once, and the ten largest hold roughly 13%. Material: blood. The source is a woman in her forties or fifties in good health. The CDR3 runs from the conserved cysteine through the conserved F or W. A D gene is named only where the DNA matches it firmly. The size field is filled for only some rows; it gives once, few, many or a size class.

d_call	clone_size	cdr3_length	v_call	j_call	cdr3_aa	cdr3_nt
TRBD1	-	19	TRBV15	TRBJ2-6	CATSRAAGGITAGANVLTF	TGTGCCACCAGCAGAGCGGCAGGGGGCATAACTGCTGGGGCCAACGTCCTGACTTTC
TRBD1	-	15	TRBV24-1	TRBJ2-3	CATSDPGQGTDTQYF	TGTGCCACCAGTGACCCCGGACAGGGCACAGATACGCAGTATTTT
-	-	15	TRBV7-2	TRBJ2-2	CASSPQVTNTGELFF	TGTGCCAGCAGCCCACAGGTGACAAACACCGGGGAGCTGTTTTTT
-	-	14	TRBV7-2	TRBJ2-4	CASSLAQQVNIQYF	TGTGCCAGCAGCTTAGCCCAACAAGTCAACATTCAGTACTTC
-	-	14	TRBV7-3	TRBJ1-1	CASSLGPENTEAFF	TGTGCCAGCAGCTTAGGGCCCGAGAACACTGAAGCTTTCTTT
-	once	17	TRBV28	TRBJ1-3	CASSLIGPPPSGNTIYF	TGTGCCAGCAGTCTAATTGGGCCCCCGCCGTCTGGAAACACCATATATTTT
-	-	16	TRBV6-5	TRBJ2-2	CASSYYLARNTGELFF	TGTGCCAGCAGTTATTATCTGGCGAGAAACACCGGGGAGCTGTTTTTT
TRBD2	few	14	TRBV30	TRBJ2-2	CAFLAGGNTGELFF	TGTGCCTTCCTAGCGGGAGGGAACACCGGGGAGCTGTTTTTT
-	-	16	TRBV6-2/TRBV6-3	TRBJ2-7	CASSYAVTRPAAEQYF	TGTGCCAGCAGTTACGCCGTGACACGGCCCGCCGCCGAGCAGTACTTC
-	-	15	TRBV11-2	TRBJ2-1	CASSLDGGLNNEQFF	TGTGCCAGCAGCTTAGATGGGGGACTCAACAATGAGCAGTTCTTC
TRBD1	-	18	TRBV5-5	TRBJ1-1	CASSLLVRDRVVNTEAFF	TGTGCCAGCAGCTTATTGGTTCGGGACAGGGTAGTGAACACTGAAGCTTTCTTT
TRBD2	-	14	TRBV5-1	TRBJ2-5	CARSAAGGAETQYF	TGCGCCCGCAGCGCGGCGGGGGGGGCGGAGACCCAGTACTTC
-	-	14	TRBV5-4	TRBJ2-2	CASSLGRVTGELFF	TGTGCCAGCAGCTTGGGTCGGGTCACCGGGGAGCTGTTTTTT
-	-	12	TRBV5-8	TRBJ1-2	CASSWGRDGYTF	TGTGCCAGCAGCTGGGGCAGGGATGGCTACACCTTC
-	-	10	TRBV20-1	TRBJ2-7	CSALNYEQYF	TGCAGTGCTCTCAACTACGAGCAGTACTTC
-	-	17	TRBV5-1	TRBJ1-2	CASSPDGGYSNYYGYTF	TGCGCCAGCAGCCCCGATGGGGGGTACTCCAACTACTATGGCTACACCTTC
-	-	15	TRBV5-5	TRBJ1-2	CASSLWTVRDYGYTF	TGTGCCAGCAGCCTATGGACAGTTAGGGACTATGGCTACACCTTC
-	once	12	TRBV18	TRBJ1-1	CASSRDRTEAFF	TGTGCCAGCTCAAGAGACAGAACCGAAGCTTTCTTT
-	-	16	TRBV5-1	TRBJ1-2	CASSLISQGGNYGYTF	TGCGCCAGCAGCTTGATCTCCCAGGGAGGAAACTATGGCTACACCTTC
-	-	15	TRBV11-1	TRBJ2-2	CASSLELANTGELFF	TGTGCCAGCAGTTTGGAGTTGGCGAACACCGGGGAGCTGTTTTTT
-	-	13	TRBV2	TRBJ2-1	CASSGLDYNEQFF	TGTGCCAGCAGTGGGCTAGATTACAATGAGCAGTTCTTC
-	once	13	TRBV5-1	TRBJ2-2	CASSLTGTGELFF	TGCGCCAGCAGCTTGACGGGAACCGGGGAGCTGTTTTTT
TRBD2	once	16	TRBV4-1	TRBJ2-1	CASSQDASGSFYEQFF	TGCGCCAGCAGCCAAGATGCTAGCGGGAGTTTCTATGAGCAGTTCTTC
TRBD2	-	15	TRBV24-1	TRBJ2-5	CATSEATSGQETQYF	TGTGCCACCAGTGAGGCTACTAGCGGCCAAGAGACCCAGTACTTC
-	-	15	TRBV19	TRBJ1-5	CASSLGIMFNQPQHF	TGTGCCAGTAGTCTAGGGATCATGTTCAATCAGCCCCAGCATTTT
-	-	14	TRBV4-2	TRBJ2-7	CASSQGGTTYEQYF	TGTGCCAGCAGCCAAGGGGGCACTACCTACGAGCAGTACTTC
-	-	13	TRBV12-3/TRBV12-4	TRBJ1-1	CASSLIGQREAFF	TGTGCCAGCAGTTTGATTGGACAGCGTGAAGCTTTCTTT
TRBD2	-	15	TRBV27	TRBJ2-7	CASSWVGGVDYEQYF	TGTGCCAGCAGTTGGGTTGGGGGGGTGGACTACGAGCAGTACTTC
-	once	13	TRBV11-2	TRBJ2-7	CASSSGRGIEQYF	TGTGCCAGCAGCTCTGGAAGGGGTATCGAGCAGTACTTC
TRBD2	-	14	TRBV7-9	TRBJ2-3	CAGGASGNTDTQYF	TGTGCCGGGGGGGCTAGCGGGAACACAGATACGCAGTATTTT
TRBD1	-	18	TRBV5-1	TRBJ2-7	CASSRVSAGTGLSYEQYF	TGCGCCAGCAGCCGGGTTTCCGCCGGGACAGGGCTGTCCTACGAGCAGTACTTC
TRBD2	-	15	TRBV27	TRBJ2-3	CASSFGLAGVDTQYF	TGTGCCAGCAGTTTCGGGCTAGCGGGAGTAGATACGCAGTATTTT
TRBD1	-	16	TRBV5-1	TRBJ2-3	CASKPATGGDLDTQYF	TGCGCCAGCAAGCCCGCGACAGGGGGGGACTTGGATACGCAGTATTTT
-	-	15	TRBV6-5	TRBJ2-5	CASRLAEGFLETQYF	TGTGCCAGCAGACTAGCCGAGGGGTTCTTAGAGACCCAGTACTTC
TRBD1	-	15	TRBV5-5	TRBJ2-5	CASSAGQAGSVTQYF	TGTGCCAGCAGCGCGGGACAGGCTGGAAGCGTGACCCAGTACTTC
-	few	15	TRBV7-8	TRBJ1-3	CASSLVGGNGNTIYF	TGTGCCAGCAGCTTAGTTGGAGGGAATGGAAACACCATATATTTT
TRBD1	-	13	TRBV12-3/TRBV12-4	TRBJ1-1	CASSLTGVTEAFF	TGTGCCAGCAGTTTAACAGGGGTCACTGAAGCTTTCTTT
-	once	15	TRBV3-1/TRBV3-2	TRBJ1-1	CASSQGSQANTEAFF	TGTGCCAGCAGCCAAGGGAGCCAGGCGAACACTGAAGCTTTCTTT
-	-	10	TRBV28	TRBJ1-1	CASSYTEAFF	TGTGCCAGCAGTTACACTGAAGCTTTCTTT
-	-	15	TRBV7-2	TRBJ2-6	CASSLGTAGANVLTF	TGTGCCAGCAGCTTAGGTACAGCTGGGGCCAACGTCCTGACTTTC
TRBD2	once	18	TRBV7-8	TRBJ2-1	CASSSVLRTTMGGDEQFF	TGTGCCAGCAGCTCCGTCCTCAGGACGACTATGGGAGGGGATGAGCAGTTCTTC
-	-	15	TRBV9	TRBJ1-2	CASSSSKDQYYGYTF	TGTGCCAGCAGCTCGTCAAAGGACCAATACTATGGCTACACCTTC
-	-	15	TRBV19	TRBJ1-4	CASSMIDGGNEKLFF	TGTGCCAGTAGTATGATCGACGGGGGTAATGAAAAACTGTTTTTT
-	-	14	TRBV19	TRBJ1-1	CASRIHETGSEAFF	TGTGCCAGCCGAATTCATGAAACAGGGTCTGAAGCTTTCTTT
-	-	15	TRBV19	TRBJ1-5	CASSIDRLSNQPQHF	TGTGCCAGTAGTATAGACAGACTCAGCAATCAGCCCCAGCATTTT
-	-	15	TRBV19	TRBJ2-7	CASSIIVGPGYEQYF	TGTGCCAGTAGTATTATCGTGGGACCGGGCTACGAGCAGTACTTC
-	-	19	TRBV5-6	TRBJ1-1	CASSSLGVFGAGQYTEAFF	TGTGCCAGCAGCTCTTTGGGCGTCTTCGGGGCAGGGCAGTACACTGAAGCTTTCTTT
-	-	13	TRBV18	TRBJ2-5	CASSLGLKETQYF	TGTGCCAGCTCACTCGGACTAAAGGAGACCCAGTACTTC